This T cell receptor beta chain appears in the sequencing data of a study of identical twins. From the 5' RACE reads, TCRdb called clonotypes with MiXCR, one entry per CDR3 protein. The table lists some 600,000 distinct CDR3 sequences, roughly 6.6% of them singletons. The CDR3 has 15 residues. V was clipped by 4 bases and J by 1 base; unmatched bases: 6. Germline loops: CDR1 SGHDT, CDR2 YYEEEE. This clonotype was recorded a few times. These data are also associated with another study on yellow fever vaccine responses in identical twins. That paper states: Reports say the vaccine T cell response in twins looked partly convergent and partly personalized.

The sequenced sample was PBMCs. V and J are TRBV5-6 and TRBJ2-5; 8 bases line up with TRBD2. The source is a woman between 18 and 29 years old in good health. The chain's CDR3 is CASSRGGTPQETQYF. CDR3 bases: TGTGCCAGCAGCCGCGGGGGGACACCCCAAGAGACCCAGTACTTC.